A selection of T cell receptor beta chains follows, all from one sample in a study of early T cells in non-severe SARS-CoV-2 infection. TCRdb re-called the 5' RACE reads through MiXCR, storing one row per CDR3 protein. The top ten clones hold about 5.3% of a sample with about 46,000 distinct CDR3 sequences, about a tenth of them seen once. Sequenced here: whole blood, sampled at baseline. The receptor set was obtained from an adult who was a healthcare worker with PCR-confirmed SARS-CoV-2 infection or an uninfected control (not recorded which). Each CDR3 is given with its conserved first and last residue. Fields, in order: J gene, D gene, V gene, clone size, CDR3 DNA, CDR3 protein. The D gene is left open where the match is weak. Size tells how often a clone was seen (once, few, many) or the class of an expanded clone, and some rows leave it out.

J: TRBJ2-7
D: -
V: TRBV20-1
size: few
DNA: TGCAGTGCTGAAGCTTCCGATGGAATCCACGAGCAGTACTTC
CDR3: CSAEASDGIHEQYF

J: TRBJ1-1
D: -
V: TRBV11-2
size: few
DNA: TGTGCCAGCAGCTATGACTTGAACACTGAAGCTTTCTTT
CDR3: CASSYDLNTEAFF

J: TRBJ2-1
D: TRBD1
V: TRBV5-4
size: -
DNA: TGTGCCAGCAGCTTGCGGGCCGGGACAGTCCATGAGCAGTTCTTC
CDR3: CASSLRAGTVHEQFF

J: TRBJ1-1
D: -
V: TRBV5-1
size: -
DNA: TGCGCCAGCAGCTTGGGTGAGCCGAACACTGAAGCTTTCTTT
CDR3: CASSLGEPNTEAFF

J: TRBJ1-1
D: TRBD1
V: TRBV10-3
size: few
DNA: TGTGCCATCAGTAAACAGGGGATTTACACTGAAGCTTTCTTT
CDR3: CAISKQGIYTEAFF

J: TRBJ1-3
D: TRBD1
V: TRBV6-6
size: many
DNA: TGTGCCAGCAGTTCCCCGGACAGGAGGGCTGGAAACACCATATATTTT
CDR3: CASSSPDRRAGNTIYF

J: TRBJ1-2
D: -
V: TRBV29-1
size: many
DNA: TGCGGATGGGAAGACAACTATGGCTACACCTTC
CDR3: CGWEDNYGYTF

J: TRBJ2-2
D: -
V: TRBV20-1
size: many
DNA: TGCAGTGCCCGATCGGGGTCCACCCTCACCGGGGAGCTGTTTTTT
CDR3: CSARSGSTLTGELFF

J: TRBJ1-1
D: -
V: TRBV11-1
size: -
DNA: TGTGCCAGCAGCTTTGGGGTCGGGACTGAAGCTTTCTTT
CDR3: CASSFGVGTEAFF

J: TRBJ2-7
D: TRBD2
V: TRBV6-5
size: -
DNA: TGTGCCAGCAGTTACTCGGGGGGGGACTCCTACGAGCAGTACTTC
CDR3: CASSYSGGDSYEQYF

J: TRBJ2-7
D: -
V: TRBV6-1
size: many
DNA: TGTGCCACCGACGAAGGGGGTTACGAGCAGTACTTC
CDR3: CATDEGGYEQYF

J: TRBJ1-3
D: -
V: TRBV12-3/TRBV12-4
size: many
DNA: TGTGCCAGCAGTTCAGTCCCCTCTGGAAACACCATATATTTT
CDR3: CASSSVPSGNTIYF

J: TRBJ2-3
D: -
V: TRBV4-2
size: few
DNA: TGTGCCAGCAGCCCGCTCGAGGGCACAGATACGCAGTATTTT
CDR3: CASSPLEGTDTQYF

J: TRBJ2-1
D: TRBD2
V: TRBV7-2
size: few
DNA: TGTGCCAGCAGCACTGTAGCGGGACCCTTCGGGAATGAGCAGTTCTTC
CDR3: CASSTVAGPFGNEQFF

J: TRBJ1-4
D: TRBD1
V: TRBV6-5
size: few
DNA: TGTGCCAGCAGTTACTCCCGGGACAGCAGTAATGAAAAACTGTTTTTT
CDR3: CASSYSRDSSNEKLFF

J: TRBJ2-3
D: TRBD2
V: TRBV20-1
size: -
DNA: TGCAGTGCTACCGGACTAGCGGGTTTCACAGATACGCAGTATTTT
CDR3: CSATGLAGFTDTQYF

J: TRBJ2-3
D: -
V: TRBV7-8
size: many
DNA: TGTGCCAGCAGCTTAATGGCCACAGATACGCAGTATTTT
CDR3: CASSLMATDTQYF

J: TRBJ1-3
D: TRBD1
V: TRBV6-6
size: many
DNA: TGTGCCAGCAATAACGAAAACAGGGGGCCCTCTGGAAACACCATATATTTT
CDR3: CASNNENRGPSGNTIYF

J: TRBJ1-2
D: -
V: TRBV27
size: many
DNA: TGTGCCAGCACCACGACGGCCGTCGGAGGTTATGGCTACACCTTC
CDR3: CASTTTAVGGYGYTF

J: TRBJ2-1
D: -
V: TRBV24-1
size: few
DNA: TGTGCCACCAGTGATTTGCCGTCGGGAGCCGCTAATGAGCAGTTCTTC
CDR3: CATSDLPSGAANEQFF

J: TRBJ2-6
D: -
V: TRBV5-6
size: many
DNA: TGTGCCAGCAGCTTGGTGGCAGGGGCTGGGGCCAACGTCCTGACTTTC
CDR3: CASSLVAGAGANVLTF

J: TRBJ1-1
D: TRBD1
V: TRBV7-2
size: -
DNA: TGTGCCAGCAGCTTGGACAGGGGCGGTACTGAAGCTTTCTTT
CDR3: CASSLDRGGTEAFF

J: TRBJ2-7
D: -
V: TRBV30
size: few
DNA: TGTGCCTGGAGTTACAGGCAGGCCTACGAGCAGTACTTC
CDR3: CAWSYRQAYEQYF

J: TRBJ2-2
D: -
V: TRBV2
size: few
DNA: TGTGCCAGCAGTGAAGGGCTACCCAGCCTCGGGGAGCTGTTTTTT
CDR3: CASSEGLPSLGELFF

J: TRBJ2-7
D: TRBD2
V: TRBV20-1
size: many
DNA: TGCAGTGCTACGGGGGGACTAAGGGAGCAGTACTTC
CDR3: CSATGGLREQYF

J: TRBJ1-4
D: -
V: TRBV5-1
size: -
DNA: TGCGCCAGCAGCTTGGTTGGGGGTAGGGAAAAACTGTTTTTT
CDR3: CASSLVGGREKLFF

J: TRBJ2-5
D: TRBD2
V: TRBV12-3/TRBV12-4
size: few
DNA: TGTGCCAGCACCGTGACTAGCGGGGGTTCTTGGTACTTC
CDR3: CASTVTSGGSWYF

J: TRBJ1-2
D: -
V: TRBV19
size: many
DNA: TGTGCCAGTAACACGGCTTCCGCAACAGGGCTCTATGGCTACACCTTC
CDR3: CASNTASATGLYGYTF

J: TRBJ2-1
D: TRBD2
V: TRBV20-1
size: -
DNA: TGCAGTGCTAGGGCTCCCGCGGGAGGATCCAATGAGCAGTTCTTC
CDR3: CSARAPAGGSNEQFF

J: TRBJ2-5
D: -
V: TRBV29-1
size: -
DNA: TGCAGCGTTAATTCAGGGTCGGAGACCCAGTACTTC
CDR3: CSVNSGSETQYF

J: TRBJ2-6
D: TRBD1
V: TRBV6-6
size: many
DNA: TGTGCCAGCAGTGAACCGGGGACAGGGGCTGGTGGGGCCAACGTCCTGACTTTC
CDR3: CASSEPGTGAGGANVLTF

J: TRBJ1-3
D: -
V: TRBV10-3
size: many
DNA: TGTGCCAGTTCGAGGGGAGGCGGAAACACCATATATTTT
CDR3: CASSRGGGNTIYF

J: TRBJ1-5
D: TRBD1
V: TRBV6-2/TRBV6-3
size: few
DNA: TGTGCCAGCAGCCGAGCGATTGACAGGGTATCTAATCAGCCCCAGCATTTT
CDR3: CASSRAIDRVSNQPQHF

J: TRBJ2-7
D: TRBD1
V: TRBV18
size: -
DNA: TGTGCCAGCTCACCTCAAGGGGGCGCGGCGACATCCTACGAGCAGTACTTC
CDR3: CASSPQGGAATSYEQYF

J: TRBJ2-3
D: TRBD2
V: TRBV3-1
size: many
DNA: TGTGCCAGCAGCCAAGCTGCGGGGGGGCCATCACAAACTAGCACAGATACGCAGTATTTT
CDR3: CASSQAAGGPSQTSTDTQYF

J: TRBJ2-5
D: -
V: TRBV14
size: few
DNA: TGTGCCAGCAGCCAAGGAATCGCGGACCAACAAGAGACCCAGTACTTC
CDR3: CASSQGIADQQETQYF

J: TRBJ1-1
D: -
V: TRBV30
size: -
DNA: TGTGCCTGGAGTGGCGTCATGAACACTGAAGCTTTCTTT
CDR3: CAWSGVMNTEAFF

J: TRBJ2-7
D: TRBD1
V: TRBV6-2/TRBV6-3
size: many
DNA: TGTGCCAGCTATGCCCCGGGACAGGGGGCGTGGGAGCAGTACTTC
CDR3: CASYAPGQGAWEQYF

J: TRBJ2-1
D: TRBD1
V: TRBV4-3
size: -
DNA: TGCGCCAGCAGCCAAGATCCCCCGAGATTGGGACAGAACTACAATGAGCAGTTCTTC
CDR3: CASSQDPPRLGQNYNEQFF

J: TRBJ2-1
D: TRBD1
V: TRBV18
size: few
DNA: TGTGCCAGCTCTAGACAGGGAATACTCACCCTTTACAATGAGCAGTTCTTC
CDR3: CASSRQGILTLYNEQFF

J: TRBJ1-3
D: -
V: TRBV20-1
size: many
DNA: TGCAGTGCTAGTGCGGGGGTTGGAAACACCATATATTTT
CDR3: CSASAGVGNTIYF

J: TRBJ1-1
D: TRBD1
V: TRBV5-1
size: -
DNA: TGCGCCAGCAGCGCTGGACAGGGAAGGACCCGAGTCACTGAAGCTTTCTTT
CDR3: CASSAGQGRTRVTEAFF

J: TRBJ2-1
D: -
V: TRBV10-3
size: few
DNA: TGTGCCATCAGTGACCCCCTCGAGCAGTTCTTC
CDR3: CAISDPLEQFF

J: TRBJ2-1
D: TRBD2
V: TRBV20-1
size: -
DNA: TGCAGTGCCAATCTTTTGGGACTAGAGGGACCTTACAATGAGCAGTTCTTC
CDR3: CSANLLGLEGPYNEQFF

J: TRBJ1-1
D: -
V: TRBV21-1
size: few
DNA: TGTGCCAGCAGCGCGACAGTTAACACTGAAGCTTTCTTT
CDR3: CASSATVNTEAFF

J: TRBJ1-1
D: -
V: TRBV20-1
size: -
DNA: TGCAGTGCTAAGAGTTTGGGGGAAACTGAAGCTTTCTTT
CDR3: CSAKSLGETEAFF

J: TRBJ2-5
D: -
V: TRBV7-9
size: -
DNA: TGTGCCAGCAGCGACGGTAGCGCGAGTGGAGAGACCCAGTACTTC
CDR3: CASSDGSASGETQYF

J: TRBJ2-7
D: -
V: TRBV5-6
size: -
DNA: TGTGCCAGCAGCCAACCGCATCACATTACCGGGACCCTCTACGAGCAGTACTTC
CDR3: CASSQPHHITGTLYEQYF

J: TRBJ1-4
D: TRBD1
V: TRBV27
size: -
DNA: TGTGCCAGCAGTCCCCGACAGGGAATTGCAACTAATGAAAAACTGTTTTTT
CDR3: CASSPRQGIATNEKLFF

J: TRBJ1-3
D: TRBD1
V: TRBV5-1
size: few
DNA: TGCGCCAGCAGCTTGCGGACAGGTACCTCTGGAAACACCATATATTTT
CDR3: CASSLRTGTSGNTIYF

J: TRBJ1-1
D: TRBD1
V: TRBV6-2/TRBV6-3
size: few
DNA: TGTGCCAGCAGTCGCGCCGACAGGGGCATGAACACTGAAGCTTTCTTT
CDR3: CASSRADRGMNTEAFF

J: TRBJ1-4
D: TRBD1
V: TRBV5-1
size: few
DNA: TGCGCCAGCAGCTCGGGACAGTTGACAACTAATGAAAAACTGTTTTTT
CDR3: CASSSGQLTTNEKLFF